One and the same sample provided the 22 T cell receptor beta chains below, sequenced in a study of T cell changes during pregnancy in multiple sclerosis. Here immunoSEQ multiplex PCR was the method, and the copy in TCRdb shows in-frame clones only, minus some. Of about 25,000 clones listed, about nine tenths are singletons. The sequences come from CD8+ T cells from peripheral blood mononuclear cells, collected in the third trimester of pregnancy. Receptors were obtained from a female donor in good health, enrolled as a control in a pregnancy study.

The V and J genes are TRBV5-5 and TRBJ1-2; 9 nucleotides align to TRBD1. This CDR3 contains 17 residues. With V trimmed by 1 base and J by 12 bases, 19 bases remained unmatched. Germline V gives CDR1 SGHKS, CDR2 YYEKEE (reference sequence). Here the CDR3 reads CASSLLQQGARKGVDTF. Here the CDR3 DNA reads TGTGCCAGCAGCTTGCTTCAACAGGGGGCGCGAAAGGGAGTGGACACCTTC.

This chain links TRBV7-6 with TRBJ1-1, with 7 bases fitting TRBD1. CDR1 and CDR2 from the germline V gene are SGHVS and FNYEAQ. J was trimmed by 4 bases and V by 5 bases; bases with no gene match: 10. This CDR3 contains 15 residues. The CDR3 DNA sequence: TGTGCCAGCAGCACGACAGGGTTCGGCGGCACTGAAGCTTTCTTT. Encoded protein: CASSTTGFGGTEAFF.

This chain joins TRBV9 and TRBJ2-1; 7 bases are shared with TRBD2. Germline-derived CDR1 and CDR2 are SGDLS and YYNGEE. V shed 1 base, J shed 8 bases, and the junction held 9 bases outside the gene matches. CDR3 size: 15 residues. The CDR3 here is CASSVSSGTLDEQFF. For the CDR3, the DNA is TGTGCCAGCAGCGTATCGAGCGGGACCCTCGATGAGCAGTTCTTC.

This clone was detected only once. This chain links TRBV7-8 with TRBJ2-3; 7 bases are a match to TRBD1. CDR1 is SGHVS, CDR2 FQNEAQ, per germline. The junction had 4 bases not matched to a gene; V was cut back by 1 base and J by 0 bases. CDR3 length equals 16 residues. The CDR3 DNA is TGTGCCAGCAGCTTAGGACAGGGTCGAAGCACAGATACGCAGTATTTT. Translating gives CASSLGQGRSTDTQYF.

The genes are TRBV5-1 and TRBJ2-7; 9 bases align to TRBD1. The CDR3 sequence is 15 residues long. The V gene's germline CDR1 is SGHRS and CDR2 YFSETQ. The trim removed 4 bases at V and 3 bases at J, leaving 8 bases unmatched. The DNA for the CDR3 is TGCGCCAGCAGCCCTGGACAGGGGTTAAGCTACGAGCAGTACTTC. Translation gives CASSPGQGLSYEQYF.

This chain joins TRBV5-1 and TRBJ1-4, with 9 bases fitting TRBD1. Germline V lookup: CDR1 SGHRS, CDR2 YFSETQ. The CDR3 has 16 amino acids. With V trimmed by 4 bases and J by 7 bases, 11 bases remained unmatched. In nucleotides, the CDR3 is TGCGCCAGCAGCCCCTCCTGGACAGGGGATCGTGAAAAACTGTTTTTT. This codes for CASSPSWTGDREKLFF.

This chain uses TRBV29-1 with TRBJ2-7; TRBD1 matches 7 bases. J was trimmed by 2 bases and V by 2 bases; bases with no gene match: 3. The CDR3 covers 13 residues. Germline V gene lookup returns CDR1 SQVTM and CDR2 ANQGSEA. In nucleotides, the CDR3 is TGCAGCGTTGAACGGGACAGTCCCTACGAGCAGTACTTC. Translating gives CSVERDSPYEQYF.

The J gene is TRBJ2-1, the V gene TRBV2, with D maybe TRBD2 (5 bases). V was cut by 7 bases and J by 3 bases, with 13 bases left in between. Germline V lookup: CDR1 SNHLY, CDR2 FYNNEI. This CDR3 has 14 residues. DNA of the CDR3: TGTGCCAGCACCCCCGGGGTCGGCTACAATGAGCAGTTCTTC. It translates to CASTPGVGYNEQFF. The full variable domain, in which reference TRBV2 and TRBJ2-1 provide the parts outside the CDR3, is EPEVTQTPSHQVTQMGQEVILRCVPISNHLYFYWYRQILGQKVEFLVSFYNNEISEKSEIFDDQFSVERPDGSNFTLKIRSTKLEDSAMYFCASTPGVGYNEQFFGPGTRLTVL.

This clone came up a few times. J is TRBJ2-2 and V is TRBV6-1; no clear D gene. In germline, CDR1 is MNHNS, CDR2 SASEGT. The CDR3 runs 13 residues. V lost 4 bases and J 5 bases, leaving 8 bases between the germline ends. The CDR3 nucleotides read TGTGCCAGCAGTGTAGAAGAAACCGGGGAGCTGTTTTTT. Encoded protein: CASSVEETGELFF.

The table lists this clone with a count of one. The rearrangement uses TRBV28 and TRBJ2-2; D unresolved. Germline V lookup: CDR1 MDHEN, CDR2 SYDVKM. The CDR3 sequence is 13 residues long. V lost 5 bases, J lost 7 bases, and 11 bases lay in between. CDR3 sequence: CASSPSGGGELFF. The DNA of the CDR3 is TGTGCCAGCAGTCCCAGTGGCGGCGGGGAGCTGTTTTTT. The entire variable domain, with the rest obtained from reference TRBV28 and TRBJ2-2, is as follows: DVKVTQSSRYLVKRTGEKVFLECVQDMDHENMFWYRQDPGLGLRLIYFSYDVKMKEKGDIPEGYSVSREKKERFSLILESASTNQTSMYLCASSPSGGGELFFGEGSRLTVL.

This clone was seen just once. Here the CDR3 DNA reads TGTGCCAGCAGCCCCACGGGAAGCTCCTACAATGAGCAGTTCTTC. Translated, it gives CASSPTGSSYNEQFF. The chain couples TRBV11-2 to TRBJ2-1, with D possibly TRBD2 on 5 matching bases. The CDR3 is made up of 15 amino acids. Germline loops: CDR1 SGHAT, CDR2 FQNNGV. V was cut by 5 bases and J by 0 bases, with 11 bases left in between.

This chain joins TRBV9 and TRBJ2-7; D possibly corresponds to TRBD2 (5 bases). CDR3 length equals 13 residues. Germline lookup yields CDR1 SGDLS and CDR2 YYNGEE. V was cut by 3 bases and J by 9 bases, with 16 bases left in between. CDR3 in amino acids: CASSGGISAGQYF. In nucleotides, the CDR3 is TGTGCCAGCAGCGGAGGGATTTCCGCGGGGCAGTACTTC.

The chain has TRBV5-4 and TRBJ2-7; 8 bases align to TRBD1. Trimming cost V 2 bases and J 0 bases; bases outside gene matches: 1. Germline values: CDR1 SGHNT, CDR2 YYREEE (reference sequence). The CDR3 loop spans 14 amino acids. CDR3 protein: CASSFGQGSYEQYF. The DNA of the CDR3 is TGTGCCAGCAGCTTTGGACAGGGCTCCTACGAGCAGTACTTC.

The rearrangement uses TRBV11-2 and TRBJ2-2; 7 bases align to TRBD1. V lost 5 bases to trimming and J lost 4 bases; unmatched junction nucleotides: 10. The CDR3 is 16 residues long. The germline V gene has CDR1 SGHAT and CDR2 FQNNGV. This CDR3 reads CASSPRPGTVTGELFF. The CDR3 DNA reads TGTGCCAGCAGCCCACGACCAGGGACAGTCACCGGGGAGCTGTTTTTT.

This sequence joins TRBV6-5 and TRBJ1-5; 8 nucleotides align to TRBD1. The CDR3 contains 14 residues. The germline gives CDR1 MNHEY, CDR2 SVGAGI. V shed 6 bases, J shed 5 bases, and the junction held 6 bases outside the gene matches. The CDR3 nucleotides read TGTGCCAGCAGAAGGACAGGGTTCGATCAGCCCCAGCATTTT. Its translation: CASRRTGFDQPQHF.

The genes are TRBV6-1 and TRBJ1-6; a weak D match, TRBD1 (5 bases). V was cut by 7 bases and J by 6 bases, with 13 bases left in between. CDR1 and CDR2 (germline): MNHNS, SASEGT. This CDR3 has 14 amino acids. The chain's CDR3 is CASTLGEGNSPLHF. The CDR3, as DNA: TGTGCCAGCACCCTGGGGGAGGGTAATTCACCCCTCCACTTT.

The chain combines TRBV5-1 with TRBJ2-3; 7 bases align to TRBD2. The junction had 10 bases not matched to a gene; V was cut back by 4 bases and J by 2 bases. Per germline, CDR1 SGHRS and CDR2 YFSETQ. The CDR3 is made up of 16 amino acids. The CDR3 DNA is TGCGCCAGCAGCGCCACCCGCGGGAGAACCACAGATACGCAGTATTTT. It yields the protein CASSATRGRTTDTQYF.

V is TRBV9 and J is TRBJ1-1; unclear D gene. This CDR3 has 16 amino acids. Germline loops: CDR1 SGDLS, CDR2 YYNGEE. V was trimmed by 0 bases and J by 0 bases, leaving 12 bases between them. CDR3 in amino acids: CASSVASVVVNTEAFF. CDR3 in DNA: TGTGCCAGCAGCGTAGCGAGCGTGGTGGTGAACACTGAAGCTTTCTTT.

This rearrangement joins TRBV29-1 to TRBJ2-3, with TRBD1 matching 7 bases. CDR3 length: 12 residues. CDR1 and CDR2 (germline): SQVTM, ANQGSEA. The V and J ends lost 4 bases and 8 bases, in that order; junction bases with no gene match: 6. The CDR3 DNA is TGCAGCGTTGGGGGACAGTCTGGTACGCAGTATTTT. Protein: CSVGGQSGTQYF.

This clone was detected only once. J is TRBJ2-7 and V is TRBV4-1; 7 positions match TRBD2. The junction had 7 bases not matched to a gene; V was cut back by 3 bases and J by 5 bases. Germline V gene data show CDR1 as MGHRA and CDR2 as YSYEKL. This CDR3 has 14 residues. The CDR3, as DNA: TGCGCCAGCAGCCATGTCGGGGGGTCTCACGAGCAGTACTTC. Its translation: CASSHVGGSHEQYF.

The chain is built from TRBV16 and TRBJ1-2; TRBD1 aligns across 7 bases. This CDR3 is 15 amino acids long. Per germline, CDR1 KGHSY and CDR2 FQNENV. The J segment lost 4 bases and the V segment lost 0 bases, leaving 5 bases of the junction unmatched. CDR3 DNA: TGTGCCAGCAGCCAATCTCGGACAGGAATCTATGGCTACACCTTC. Translating it yields CASSQSRTGIYGYTF.

This clone was observed once. The chain uses TRBV4-1 and TRBJ2-7; 8 nucleotides match TRBD2. V was pared by 4 bases and J by 4 bases, with 0 bases of the junction left unmatched. The germline CDR1 and CDR2 sequences are MGHRA and YSYEKL. This CDR3 is built from 12 residues. CDR3 in DNA: TGCGCCAGCAGCCCGGGGGGGTACGAGCAGTACTTC. Protein: CASSPGGYEQYF.